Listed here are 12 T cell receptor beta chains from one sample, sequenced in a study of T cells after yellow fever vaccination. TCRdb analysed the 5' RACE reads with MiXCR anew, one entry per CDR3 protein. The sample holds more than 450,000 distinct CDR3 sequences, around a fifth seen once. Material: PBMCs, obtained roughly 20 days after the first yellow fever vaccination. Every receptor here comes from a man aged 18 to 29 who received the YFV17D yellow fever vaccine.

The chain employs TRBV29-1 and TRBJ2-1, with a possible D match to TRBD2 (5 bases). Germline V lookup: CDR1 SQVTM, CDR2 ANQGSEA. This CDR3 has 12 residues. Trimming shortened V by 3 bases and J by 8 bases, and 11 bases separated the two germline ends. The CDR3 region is CSVERGSDEQFF. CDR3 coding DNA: TGCAGCGTTGAGCGAGGGAGCGATGAGCAGTTCTTC.

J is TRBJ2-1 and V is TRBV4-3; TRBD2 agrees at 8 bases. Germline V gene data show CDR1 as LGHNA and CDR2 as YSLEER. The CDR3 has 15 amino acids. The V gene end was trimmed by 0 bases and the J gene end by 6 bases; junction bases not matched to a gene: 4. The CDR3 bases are TGCGCCAGCAGCCAAGAGGGACTAGGGGCCAATGAGCAGTTCTTC. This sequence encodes CASSQEGLGANEQFF.

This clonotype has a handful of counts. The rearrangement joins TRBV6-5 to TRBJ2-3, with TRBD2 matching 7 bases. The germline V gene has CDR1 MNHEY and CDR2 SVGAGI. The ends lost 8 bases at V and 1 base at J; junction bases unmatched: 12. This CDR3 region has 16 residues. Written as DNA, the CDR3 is TGTGCCAGCCTTCCCTCTCTAGCGGTGGGCACAGATACGCAGTATTTT. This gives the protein CASLPSLAVGTDTQYF.

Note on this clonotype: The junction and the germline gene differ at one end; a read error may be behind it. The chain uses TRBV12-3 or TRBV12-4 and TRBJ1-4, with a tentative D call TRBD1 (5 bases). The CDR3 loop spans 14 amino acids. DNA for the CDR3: TGTGCCAGCAGCCGCGGGGGGGGTGGTGAAAAACAGTTTTTT. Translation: CASSRGGGGEKQFF.

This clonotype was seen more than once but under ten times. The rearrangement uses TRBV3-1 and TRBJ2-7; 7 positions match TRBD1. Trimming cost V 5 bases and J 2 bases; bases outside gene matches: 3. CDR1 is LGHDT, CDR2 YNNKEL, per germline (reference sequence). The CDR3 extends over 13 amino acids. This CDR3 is CASSYGQAYEQYF. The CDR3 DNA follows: TGTGCCAGCAGCTACGGACAGGCCTACGAGCAGTACTTC.

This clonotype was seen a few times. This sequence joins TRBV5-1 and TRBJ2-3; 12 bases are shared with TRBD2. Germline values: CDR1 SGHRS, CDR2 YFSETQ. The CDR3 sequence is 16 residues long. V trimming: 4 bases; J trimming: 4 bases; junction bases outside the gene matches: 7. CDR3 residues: CASSPLTSGGSDTQYF. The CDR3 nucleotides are TGCGCCAGCAGCCCTCTGACTAGCGGGGGATCAGATACGCAGTATTTT.

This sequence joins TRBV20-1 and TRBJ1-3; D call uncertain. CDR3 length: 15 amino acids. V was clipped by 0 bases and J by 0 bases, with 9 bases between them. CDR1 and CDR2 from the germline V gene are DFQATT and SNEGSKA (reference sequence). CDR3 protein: CSARERTSSGNTIYF. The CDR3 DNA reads TGCAGTGCTAGAGAAAGGACGAGCTCTGGAAACACCATATATTTT.

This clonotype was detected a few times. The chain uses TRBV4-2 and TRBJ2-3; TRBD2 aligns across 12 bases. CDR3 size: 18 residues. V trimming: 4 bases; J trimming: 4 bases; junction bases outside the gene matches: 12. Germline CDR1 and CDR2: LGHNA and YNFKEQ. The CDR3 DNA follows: TGTGCCAGCAGCCTAGCTAGCGGGGGGGCGTTCGGGGCAGATACGCAGTATTTT. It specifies CASSLASGGAFGADTQYF.

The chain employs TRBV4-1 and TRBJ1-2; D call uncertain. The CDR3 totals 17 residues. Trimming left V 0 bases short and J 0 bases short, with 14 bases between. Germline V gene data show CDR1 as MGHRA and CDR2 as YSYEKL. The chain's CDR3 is CASSQDPKGPANYGYTF. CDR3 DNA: TGCGCCAGCAGCCAAGATCCCAAGGGCCCAGCTAACTATGGCTACACCTTC.

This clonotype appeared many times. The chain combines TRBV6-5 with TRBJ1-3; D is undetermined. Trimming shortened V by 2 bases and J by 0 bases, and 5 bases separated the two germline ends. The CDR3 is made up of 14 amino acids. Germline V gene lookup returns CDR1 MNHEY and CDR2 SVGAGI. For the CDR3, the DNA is TGTGCCAGCAGTTACGGCGGCTCTGGAAACACCATATATTTT. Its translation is CASSYGGSGNTIYF.

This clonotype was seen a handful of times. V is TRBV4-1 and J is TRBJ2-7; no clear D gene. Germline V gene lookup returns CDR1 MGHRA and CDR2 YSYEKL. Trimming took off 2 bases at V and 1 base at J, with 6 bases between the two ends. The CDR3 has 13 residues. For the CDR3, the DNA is TGCGCCAGCAGCCAACAGGAGTCCTACGAGCAGTACTTC. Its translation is CASSQQESYEQYF.

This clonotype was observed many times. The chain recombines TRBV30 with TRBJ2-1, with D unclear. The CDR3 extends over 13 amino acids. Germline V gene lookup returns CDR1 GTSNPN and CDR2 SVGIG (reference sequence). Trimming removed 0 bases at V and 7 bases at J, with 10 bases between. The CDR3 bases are TGTGCCTGGAGTGTACGTTGGGGTAATGAGCAGTTCTTC. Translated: CAWSVRWGNEQFF.